Following are 14 T cell receptor beta chains from one sample sequenced in a study of blood T cells in healthy people across ages. Primed by a sample-barcoded 5' primer and a J-beta primer mix, a second PCR proceeded for roughly 7 to 12 cycles. In TCRdb, the 5' RACE reads were re-called with MiXCR into one record per CDR3 protein. The sample carries roughly 800,000 distinct CDR3 sequences, over 45% recorded once. The sequenced sample was blood. Receptors were obtained from a man aged 30 to 45 in good health.

The V call is TRBV11-2, the J call TRBJ2-1; perhaps TRBD2 as D (6 bases). This CDR3 region has 15 residues. Germline V gives CDR1 SGHAT, CDR2 FQNNGV. V lost 5 bases, J lost 3 bases, and 14 bases lay in between. CDR3 region: CASSPPGLYYNEQFF. CDR3 nucleotides: TGTGCCAGCAGCCCCCCGGGACTCTACTACAATGAGCAGTTCTTC.

The V and J genes are TRBV9 and TRBJ1-2; unclear D gene. Between the trimmed V and J ends, which lost 3 bases and 4 bases, there was a span of 13 bases. The CDR3 has 14 residues. Germline values: CDR1 SGDLS, CDR2 YYNGEE. DNA of the CDR3: TGTGCCAGCAGCGGTACCCGCCCTACCTATGGCTACACCTTC. The encoded protein is CASSGTRPTYGYTF.

The rearrangement joins TRBV3-1 to TRBJ2-6, with D unresolved. Germline CDR1 reads LGHDT; CDR2 reads YNNKEL (reference sequence). V was shortened by 9 bases and J by 0 bases, with 12 bases between the two germline ends. This CDR3 is 15 amino acids long. Here the CDR3 reads CASGDIPSGANVLTF. The DNA of the CDR3 is TGTGCCAGTGGGGATATCCCCTCTGGGGCCAACGTCCTGACTTTC.

V and J are TRBV29-1 and TRBJ2-1; tentatively, D is TRBD1 (6 bases). The V end lost 6 bases, the J end lost 5 bases, and 14 bases lay between the germline ends. The CDR3 is made up of 13 amino acids. CDR1 is SQVTM and CDR2 is ANQGSEA in the germline V gene. The CDR3 nucleotides are TGCAGCGTAACAGGGATGGGTAACAATGAGCAGTTCTTC. Residues: CSVTGMGNNEQFF.

The chain recombines TRBV3-1 with TRBJ2-5, with 9 bases that match TRBD2. Germline V gene data show CDR1 as LGHDT and CDR2 as YNNKEL (reference sequence). The CDR3 runs 16 residues. J was trimmed by 7 bases and V by 0 bases; bases with no gene match: 9. CDR3 sequence: CASSQDLSGGFGTQYF. CDR3 sequence (DNA): TGTGCCAGCAGCCAAGATCTCAGCGGGGGGTTCGGGACCCAGTACTTC.

This clonotype was seen more than once but under ten times. The rearrangement links TRBV29-1 to TRBJ2-1, with 7 bases identical to TRBD1. Losses at the gene ends were 7 bases for V and 6 bases for J; bases not matched to a gene: 9. The CDR3 runs to 13 residues. The germline gives CDR1 SQVTM, CDR2 ANQGSEA. In nucleotides, the CDR3 is TGCAGCGCACGAAGCCGGGACAGCAATGAGCAGTTCTTC. This translates into CSARSRDSNEQFF.

V is TRBV3-1 and J is TRBJ2-7, with 7 bases identical to TRBD2. Germline V gene data show CDR1 as LGHDT and CDR2 as YNNKEL (reference sequence). The V segment lost 3 bases and the J segment 2 bases; nucleotides outside the gene matches: 7. The CDR3 spans 15 residues. CDR3 region: CASSQMELAAYEQYF. The DNA for the CDR3 is TGTGCCAGCAGCCAGATGGAGCTAGCGGCCTACGAGCAGTACTTC.

The V call is TRBV5-1, the J call TRBJ2-5, with a tentative D call TRBD1 (6 bases). The assigned J gene may be wrong: the sequence end matches TRBJ2-7 better. Germline lookup yields CDR1 SGHRS and CDR2 YFSETQ. The CDR3 is 12 amino acids. The CDR3 loop reads CARPRVGGEQYF. The CDR3 DNA follows: TGCGCCAGGCCCCGAGTAGGGGGCGAGCAGTACTTC.

This chain uses TRBV6-5 with TRBJ1-2, with TRBD1 matching 8 bases. V shed 5 bases and J 0 bases; nucleotides not matched to a gene: 5. This CDR3 has 15 residues. Per germline, CDR1 MNHEY and CDR2 SVGAGI. The CDR3 sequence is CASSRQGRPNYGYTF. CDR3 coding DNA: TGTGCCAGCAGTAGACAGGGGAGACCTAACTATGGCTACACCTTC.

The chain links TRBV7-2 to TRBJ2-5; TRBD1 or TRBD2 may be the D gene (6 bases each). CDR3 size: 15 residues. Germline lookup yields CDR1 SGHTA and CDR2 FQGNSA. V lost 2 bases and J lost 5, with 15 bases in between. Written as DNA, the CDR3 is TGTGCCAGCAGCTTATGGGGGGCCGGTTTGGAGACCCAGTACTTC. Residues: CASSLWGAGLETQYF.

This clonotype has only a few counts. The V and J genes are TRBV28 and TRBJ2-1, with D unclear. The J call could be wrong; TRBJ2-7 is a better fit for the DNA end. The germline CDR1 and CDR2 sequences are MDHEN and SYDVKM. This CDR3 is 14 amino acids long. This CDR3 is CASSVEAGLREQYF. CDR3 bases: TGTGCCAGCAGTGTAGAAGCCGGGTTGAGGGAGCAGTACTTC.

This clonotype came up once. The gene calls are TRBV10-3 and TRBJ2-1; TRBD2 is a possible D gene (5 bases). TRBJ2-7 explains the end of the DNA better; the J call may be wrong. CDR1 is ENHRY, CDR2 SYGVKD, per germline. The CDR3 totals 16 residues. DNA for the CDR3: TGTGCCATCAGTGAGTCGATCGGGAACTCCTACAATGAGCAGTACTTC. Encoded protein: CAISESIGNSYNEQYF.

J is TRBJ1-2 and V is TRBV20-1, with unresolved D. The germline V gene has CDR1 DFQATT and CDR2 SNEGSKA (reference sequence). V lost 4 bases and J 0 bases, leaving 9 bases between the germline ends. The CDR3 is 13 residues long. As DNA, the CDR3 is TGCAGTGCTACGGTCCCCTCTAACTATGGCTACACCTTC. As protein: CSATVPSNYGYTF.

This clonotype was recorded only once. V gene TRBV12-3 or TRBV12-4 combines with J gene TRBJ2-2, with 10 bases lining up with TRBD2. Losses at the gene ends were 2 bases for V and 7 bases for J; bases not matched to a gene: 7. The CDR3 is 16 amino acids. CDR3 coding DNA: TGTGCCAGCAGTTTACTAGCGGGGGAGCTCGGCGGGGAGCTGTTTTTT. Translating gives CASSLLAGELGGELFF.